A selection of T cell receptor beta chains follows, all from one sample in a study of a mutant IDH1 vaccine in newly diagnosed glioma. Antigen specificity for these receptors is unknown. The table came from immunoSEQ multiplex PCR; TCRdb's copy has only in-frame clones and leaves some out. This table holds some 54,000 clones, 80% to 85% found once. The sample was PBMCs, taken from a glioma patient whose treatment included an IDH1 peptide vaccine. These receptors originate from a woman aged 18-29 years with glioma. Both conserved end residues are part of each CDR3. D genes are given only for firm matches. The size entry is marked missing in some rows and otherwise reads once, few, many or a size class.

J: TRBJ2-7
D: TRBD2
size: -
V: TRBV23-1
CDR3: CASSQSLFVGLTYEQYF
DNA: TGCGCCAGCAGTCAATCTCTCTTCGTGGGACTAACATACGAGCAGTACTTC

J: TRBJ1-5
D: -
size: few
V: TRBV29-1
CDR3: CSVEDRSEAQHF
DNA: TGCAGCGTTGAAGACAGGTCTGAAGCCCAGCATTTT

J: TRBJ1-2
D: TRBD1
size: -
V: TRBV7-9
CDR3: CASSPGQGFPYGYTF
DNA: TGTGCCAGCAGCCCCGGACAGGGTTTCCCCTATGGCTACACCTTC

J: TRBJ1-4
D: TRBD1
size: -
V: TRBV9
CDR3: CASSVGPGGFTANEKLFF
DNA: TGTGCCAGCAGCGTAGGGCCAGGGGGCTTTACAGCTAATGAAAAACTGTTTTTT

J: TRBJ1-1
D: -
size: -
V: TRBV7-6
CDR3: CASSPRAPTEAFF
DNA: TGTGCCAGCAGCCCCCGGGCACCCACTGAAGCTTTCTTT

J: TRBJ1-5
D: -
size: -
V: TRBV28
CDR3: CASSWTVNQPQHF
DNA: TGTGCCAGCAGTTGGACAGTAAATCAGCCCCAGCATTTT

J: TRBJ2-7
D: -
size: -
V: TRBV18
CDR3: CASSRRGNDYEQYF
DNA: TGTGCCAGCTCCCGTAGAGGGAATGACTACGAGCAGTACTTC

J: TRBJ2-2
D: TRBD2
size: -
V: TRBV7-9
CDR3: CASSSPSAGLASTGELFF
DNA: TGTGCCAGCAGCTCCCCATCCGCGGGACTAGCGTCTACCGGGGAGCTGTTTTTT

J: TRBJ2-7
D: -
size: -
V: TRBV6-5
CDR3: CASSYNGDYEQYF
DNA: TGTGCCAGCAGTTACAACGGGGACTACGAGCAGTACTTC

J: TRBJ2-1
D: -
size: -
V: TRBV7-8
CDR3: CASSLLLLEQFF
DNA: TGTGCCAGCAGCTTACTTCTACTCGAGCAGTTCTTC

J: TRBJ1-2
D: TRBD1
size: -
V: TRBV5-1
CDR3: CASSLASLGGPIYGYTF
DNA: TGCGCCAGCAGCTTAGCGTCTTTAGGGGGCCCCATCTATGGCTACACCTTC

J: TRBJ2-7
D: -
size: -
V: TRBV12-1
CDR3: CASSPRTPSYEQYF
DNA: TGTGCCAGCAGCCCGAGGACACCGTCCTACGAGCAGTACTTC

J: TRBJ2-2
D: TRBD2
size: -
V: TRBV7-9
CDR3: CASSWHGGAAGELFF
DNA: TGTGCCAGCAGCTGGCACGGGGGGGCCGCCGGGGAGCTGTTTTTT

J: TRBJ2-7
D: -
size: -
V: TRBV7-9
CDR3: CASSLGGQGGPYEQYF
DNA: TGTGCCAGCAGCTTAGGGGGTCAAGGGGGTCCCTACGAGCAGTACTTC

J: TRBJ1-2
D: -
size: -
V: TRBV6-4
CDR3: CASSAPGRQNYGYTF
DNA: TGTGCCAGCAGCGCACCGGGACGGCAAAACTATGGCTACACCTTC

J: TRBJ2-3
D: -
size: -
V: TRBV7-8
CDR3: CASSLGGSDTQYF
DNA: TGTGCCAGCAGCTTAGGGGGAAGCGATACGCAGTATTTT

J: TRBJ2-5
D: -
size: -
V: TRBV7-7
CDR3: CASSLGLRVETQYF
DNA: TGTGCCAGCAGCTTAGGGTTGAGGGTCGAGACCCAGTACTTC

J: TRBJ2-7
D: TRBD2
size: once
V: TRBV7-2
CDR3: CASSLFPSGGTYEQYF
DNA: TGTGCCAGCAGCCTATTCCCTAGCGGGGGAACCTACGAGCAGTACTTC

J: TRBJ1-1
D: TRBD1
size: -
V: TRBV4-1
CDR3: CASSRPGQMNTEAFF
DNA: TGCGCCAGCAGCCGGCCGGGACAGATGAACACTGAAGCTTTCTTT

J: TRBJ1-1
D: -
size: -
V: TRBV5-6
CDR3: CASSLEGARVTVWEAFF
DNA: TGTGCCAGCAGCTTAGAAGGGGCGAGGGTTACAGTCTGGGAAGCTTTCTTT

J: TRBJ2-5
D: -
size: -
V: TRBV5-6
CDR3: CASSLAAFQETQYF
DNA: TGTGCCAGCAGCTTGGCCGCTTTCCAAGAGACCCAGTACTTC

J: TRBJ1-3
D: -
size: once
V: TRBV10-1
CDR3: CASSESAGSGNTIYF
DNA: TGCGCCAGCAGTGAGTCGGCCGGCTCTGGAAACACCATATATTTT

J: TRBJ1-5
D: -
size: -
V: TRBV19
CDR3: CASSIGGGEQPQHF
DNA: TGTGCCAGTAGTATAGGAGGGGGGGAACAGCCCCAGCATTTT

J: TRBJ2-7
D: -
size: -
V: TRBV6-1
CDR3: CASTLVWTYEQYF
DNA: TGTGCCAGCACCCTAGTTTGGACCTACGAGCAGTACTTC

J: TRBJ1-5
D: TRBD1
size: -
V: TRBV18
CDR3: CASSQLRGRSRNQPQHF
DNA: TGTGCCAGCTCACAGCTCAGGGGGCGAAGTCGCAATCAGCCCCAGCATTTT

J: TRBJ2-7
D: TRBD2
size: -
V: TRBV27
CDR3: CASSVSGTSYEQYF
DNA: TGTGCCAGCAGTGTTAGCGGGACCTCCTACGAGCAGTACTTC

J: TRBJ2-2
D: -
size: -
V: TRBV7-3
CDR3: CASSLNTGGNTGELFF
DNA: TGTGCCAGCAGCTTAAATACAGGCGGTAACACCGGGGAGCTGTTTTTT